Listed here are 17 T cell receptor beta chains from one sample, sequenced in a study of T cell changes during pregnancy in multiple sclerosis. Only in-frame clones appear in the TCRdb table, and some are missing; sequencing was by immunoSEQ multiplex PCR. The sample has about 57,000 clones; 80% to 95% are singletons. Specimen: peripheral blood, collected after pregnancy. The receptors shown here come from a female donor in good health, enrolled as a control in a pregnancy study.

The chain carries TRBV18 and TRBJ1-5; TRBD1 matches 11 bases. The junction had 12 bases not matched to a gene; V was cut back by 1 base and J by 7 bases. CDR3 length: 18 amino acids. Germline CDR1 reads KGHSH; CDR2 reads LQKENI. CDR3 sequence (DNA): TGTGCCAGCTCACCACGCCGGGACTTGGGGACAGGGGGACAGCCCCAGCATTTT. This codes for CASSPRRDLGTGGQPQHF.

This sequence joins TRBV5-1 and TRBJ2-1, with 9 bases fitting TRBD2. CDR1 SGHRS and CDR2 YFSETQ come from the germline V gene. The CDR3 sequence is 15 residues long. V shed 4 bases, J shed 4 bases, and the junction held 6 bases outside the gene matches. CDR3 sequence: CASSPGLAGYNEQFF. CDR3 bases: TGCGCCAGCAGCCCCGGTCTAGCGGGGTACAATGAGCAGTTCTTC.

CDR3 amino acids: CASSATSGGLDTQYF. The DNA for the CDR3 is TGTGCCAGCAGTGCGACTAGCGGGGGTCTGGATACGCAGTATTTT. The chain has TRBV6-1 and TRBJ2-3; TRBD2 agrees at 12 bases. The CDR3 runs to 15 residues. The junction had 5 bases not matched to a gene; V was cut back by 4 bases and J by 6 bases. Germline loops: CDR1 MNHNS, CDR2 SASEGT.

The chain has TRBV19 and TRBJ2-5; 9 bases are shared with TRBD2. CDR3 length equals 19 residues. The ends lost 7 bases at V and 6 bases at J; junction bases unmatched: 24. Germline V gene lookup returns CDR1 LNHDA and CDR2 SQIVND (reference sequence). CDR3 sequence reads: CASTSARGGSGREVKTQYF. CDR3 coding DNA: TGTGCCAGTACCTCGGCCAGAGGTGGTAGCGGGAGAGAGGTGAAGACCCAGTACTTC. Combining the CDR3 with reference TRBV19 and TRBJ2-5 gives the whole variable domain DGGITQSPKYLFRKEGQNVTLSCEQNLNHDAMYWYRQDPGQGLRLIYYSQIVNDFQKGDIAEGYSVSREKKESFPLTVTSAQKNPTAFYLCASTSARGGSGREVKTQYFGPGTRLLVL.

The J gene is TRBJ1-5, the V gene TRBV5-1; D unclear. In germline, CDR1 is SGHRS, CDR2 YFSETQ. V shed 0 bases and J shed 0 bases, with 13 bases lying between them. This CDR3 has 17 amino acids. In nucleotides, the CDR3 is TGCGCCAGCAGCTTGGCCGGCGGCATTGATAGCAATCAGCCCCAGCATTTT. Translated, it gives CASSLAGGIDSNQPQHF.

This chain connects TRBV7-6 to TRBJ1-2; D is perhaps TRBD1 (6 bases). The CDR3 has 14 residues. V was clipped by 5 bases and J by 6 bases, with 16 bases between them. Germline CDR1 and CDR2: SGHVS and FNYEAQ. CDR3 sequence reads: CASSPPNRADGYTF. The DNA for the CDR3 is TGTGCCAGCAGCCCCCCGAACAGGGCGGATGGCTACACCTTC.

The rearrangement links TRBV5-6 to TRBJ1-1; a weak D match, TRBD1 (6 bases). V was cut by 3 bases and J by 2 bases, with 8 bases left in between. CDR1 SGHDT and CDR2 YYEEEE come from the germline V gene. The CDR3 length is 13 residues. The CDR3 bases are TGTGCCAGCAGCTGGGGACAAAACACTGAAGCTTTCTTT. Encoded protein: CASSWGQNTEAFF.

The V call is TRBV28, the J call TRBJ1-3, with TRBD1 as a possible D gene (5 bases). The germline V gene encodes CDR1 MDHEN and CDR2 SYDVKM. V shed 7 bases and J shed 5 bases, with 15 bases lying between them. The CDR3 is 14 amino acids. The CDR3 region has the DNA TGTGCCAGCACCCCCGGGGGGACCAGAAACACCATATATTTT. Residues: CASTPGGTRNTIYF. The whole variable domain, remainder taken from reference TRBV28 and TRBJ1-3, is DVKVTQSSRYLVKRTGEKVFLECVQDMDHENMFWYRQDPGLGLRLIYFSYDVKMKEKGDIPEGYSVSREKKERFSLILESASTNQTSMYLCASTPGGTRNTIYFGEGSWLTVV.

This chain links TRBV5-5 with TRBJ2-4, with D unclear. V lost 0 bases and J 6 bases, leaving 13 bases between the germline ends. Germline V gene data show CDR1 as SGHKS and CDR2 as YYEKEE (reference sequence). There are 15 residues in the CDR3. DNA of the CDR3: TGTGCCAGCAGCTTGGAAAATCGGGTTGGAAACATTCAGTACTTC. Its translation: CASSLENRVGNIQYF.

The chain combines TRBV15 with TRBJ2-3; tentative D call: TRBD2 (7 bases). Deletions cut 1 base from V and 0 bases from J, with 14 bases between. Germline V gene lookup returns CDR1 LNHNV and CDR2 YYDKDF (reference sequence). The CDR3 has 17 residues. The CDR3 bases are TGTGCCACCAGCAGAGGGGGGGGCCCTTCTAGCACAGATACGCAGTATTTT. As protein: CATSRGGGPSSTDTQYF.

This sequence joins TRBV18 and TRBJ2-1; 10 bases map to TRBD1. CDR1 is KGHSH, CDR2 LQKENI, per germline. The junction had 4 bases not matched to a gene; V was cut back by 5 bases and J by 3 bases. This CDR3 contains 15 residues. The CDR3 DNA reads as TGTGCCAGCTCATCGGACAGGGGGAGCTACAATGAGCAGTTCTTC. This translates into CASSSDRGSYNEQFF.

The DNA for the CDR3 is TGCGCCAGCAGCGCCGCTAGCGTCACAGATACGCAGTATTTT. Translation: CASSAASVTDTQYF. This rearrangement joins TRBV10-2 to TRBJ2-3, with a possible D match to TRBD2 (6 bases). The CDR3 is made up of 14 amino acids. With 6 bases removed from V and 2 bases from J, the gap between germline ends came to 12 bases. CDR1 is WSHSY, CDR2 SAAADI, per germline.

The chain carries TRBV30 and TRBJ2-3; tentative D call: TRBD2 (6 bases). Germline CDR1 is GTSNPN and CDR2 is SVGIG (reference sequence). Deletions cut 0 bases from V and 6 bases from J, with 10 bases between. The CDR3 runs 13 residues. CDR3 in DNA: TGTGCCTGGAGTGTATTCCGGGGGGATACGCAGTATTTT. This encodes CAWSVFRGDTQYF.

This chain uses TRBV5-4 with TRBJ1-2, with 11 bases matching TRBD1. This CDR3 has 13 residues. Germline values: CDR1 SGHNT, CDR2 YYREEE (reference sequence). The V segment lost 2 bases and the J segment 7 bases; nucleotides outside the gene matches: 1. This chain's CDR3 is CASSLGTGGGYTF. The CDR3 region has the DNA TGTGCCAGCAGCTTAGGGACAGGGGGTGGCTACACCTTC.

CDR3 DNA: TGTGCCAGCAGTGACTCGACAGGGAACACCGGGGAGCTGTTTTTT. This encodes CASSDSTGNTGELFF. The chain couples TRBV6-4 to TRBJ2-2, with a tentative D call TRBD1 (6 bases). CDR1 and CDR2 (germline): MRHNA, SNTAGT. This CDR3 spans 15 amino acids. V was clipped by 0 bases and J by 1 base, with 6 bases between them.

This chain links TRBV30 with TRBJ2-2, with 7 bases that match TRBD1. J gave up 4 bases and V 5 bases, and 10 bases lay outside the gene matches. Per germline, CDR1 GTSNPN and CDR2 SVGIG (reference sequence). This CDR3 comprises 15 residues. CDR3 sequence: CAWGGTRGSTGELFF. DNA for the CDR3: TGTGCCTGGGGTGGGACCAGGGGGAGCACCGGGGAGCTGTTTTTT.

The chain joins TRBV9 to TRBJ2-3, with TRBD2 matching 8 bases. J was trimmed by 7 bases and V by 1 base; bases with no gene match: 11. This CDR3 spans 16 amino acids. The germline gives CDR1 SGDLS, CDR2 YYNGEE. The CDR3 loop is CASSVSPSGSTHTQYF. CDR3 in DNA: TGTGCCAGCAGCGTAAGCCCTAGCGGGTCAACCCATACGCAGTATTTT.